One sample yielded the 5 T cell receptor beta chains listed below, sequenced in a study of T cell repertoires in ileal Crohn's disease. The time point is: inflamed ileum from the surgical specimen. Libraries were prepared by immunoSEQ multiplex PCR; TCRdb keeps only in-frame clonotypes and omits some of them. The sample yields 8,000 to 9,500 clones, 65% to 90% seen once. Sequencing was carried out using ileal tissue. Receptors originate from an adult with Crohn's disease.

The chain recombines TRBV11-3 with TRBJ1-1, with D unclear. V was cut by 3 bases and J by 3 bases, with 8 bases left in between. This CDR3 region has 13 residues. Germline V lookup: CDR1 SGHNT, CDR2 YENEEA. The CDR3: CASSFEGYTEAFF. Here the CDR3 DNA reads TGTGCCAGCAGCTTCGAAGGGTACACTGAAGCTTTCTTT.

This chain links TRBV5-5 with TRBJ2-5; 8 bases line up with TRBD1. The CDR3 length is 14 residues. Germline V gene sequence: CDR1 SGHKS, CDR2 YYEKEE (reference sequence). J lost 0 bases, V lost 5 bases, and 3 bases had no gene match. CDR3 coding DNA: TGTGCCAGCAGTCGGGACAGGAACCAAGAGACCCAGTACTTC. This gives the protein CASSRDRNQETQYF.

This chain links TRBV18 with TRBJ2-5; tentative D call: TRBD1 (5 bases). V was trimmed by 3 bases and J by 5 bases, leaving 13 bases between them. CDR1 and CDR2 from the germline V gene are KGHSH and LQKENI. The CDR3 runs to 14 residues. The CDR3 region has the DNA TGTGCCAGCTCACCCGCAGGGTACCCCGAGACCCAGTACTTC. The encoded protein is CASSPAGYPETQYF.

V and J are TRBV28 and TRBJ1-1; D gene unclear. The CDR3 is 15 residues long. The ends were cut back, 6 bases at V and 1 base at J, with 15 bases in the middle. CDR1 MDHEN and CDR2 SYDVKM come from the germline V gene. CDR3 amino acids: CASSSADGSNTEAFF. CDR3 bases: TGTGCCAGCAGCTCAGCAGACGGGTCGAACACTGAAGCTTTCTTT.

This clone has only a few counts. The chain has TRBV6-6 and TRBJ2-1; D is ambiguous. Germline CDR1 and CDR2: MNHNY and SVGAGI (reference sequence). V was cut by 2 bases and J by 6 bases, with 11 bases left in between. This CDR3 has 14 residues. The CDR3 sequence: CASSYGPPGNEQFF. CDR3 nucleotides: TGTGCCAGCAGTTACGGGCCGCCGGGCAATGAGCAGTTCTTC.